These 22 T cell receptor beta chains were all obtained from the same sample, sequenced in a study of breast tumors, draining lymph nodes, adjacent tissues. TCRdb redid the calling of the multiplex PCR reads with MiXCR, one entry per CDR3 protein. Here the sample spans about 120,000 distinct CDR3 sequences, 15% to 20% being singletons. Axillary draining lymph nodes of breast cancer patients supplied the node samples. The specimen sequenced was axillary lymph node tissue. All receptors come from a female donor with breast cancer. Some clones in this sample may be carry-over from other donors' samples.

This clonotype was recorded a few times. V and J are TRBV27 and TRBJ2-2; no clear D gene. Germline CDR1 and CDR2: MNHEY and SMNVEV (reference sequence). CDR3 size: 13 residues. Between the trimmed V and J ends, which lost 3 bases and 4 bases, there was a span of 6 bases. CDR3 sequence reads: CASSFVATGELFF. The DNA for the CDR3 is TGTGCCAGCAGTTTTGTAGCCACCGGGGAGCTGTTTTTT.

There are a few counts of this clonotype. This chain connects TRBV18 to TRBJ1-2; perhaps TRBD1 as D (5 bases). The V gene's germline CDR1 is KGHSH and CDR2 LQKENI. The CDR3 spans 14 residues. The ends were cut back, 6 bases at V and 3 bases at J, with 14 bases in the middle. The CDR3 coding sequence is TGTGCCAGCTCCCTTTCGACAGAGTACTATGGCTACACCTTC. Its translation is CASSLSTEYYGYTF. The entire variable domain, with the rest obtained from reference TRBV18 and TRBJ1-2, is as follows: NAGVMQNPRHLVRRRGQEARLRCSPMKGHSHVYWYRQLPEEGLKFMVYLQKENIIDESGMPKERFSAEFPKEGPSILRIQQVVRGDSAAYFCASSLSTEYYGYTFGSGTRLTVV.

This clonotype was found many times. The chain uses TRBV29-1 and TRBJ1-2, with 7 bases matching TRBD1. Germline V lookup: CDR1 SQVTM, CDR2 ANQGSEA. The CDR3 is 13 amino acids. The CDR3 region has the DNA TGCGGCTCAGGCGAAAGGGGGCTCAGTGGCTACACCTTC. Translation: CGSGERGLSGYTF.

On this clonotype itself: A read error may be the cause here, since a much bigger clone is one base away. The rearrangement links TRBV6-6 to TRBJ1-2, with D maybe TRBD1 (5 bases). V shed 6 bases and J shed 3 bases, with 11 bases lying between them. This CDR3 has 13 amino acids. From germline, CDR1 is MNHNY and CDR2 SVGAGI (reference sequence). This CDR3 reads CASSKAGYYGYTF. The CDR3, as DNA: TGTGCCAGCAGCAAGGCAGGGTACTATGGCTACACCTTC.

This clonotype appeared many times. The chain combines TRBV6-5 with TRBJ2-2; 9 nucleotides match TRBD1. The CDR3 spans 14 residues. The germline gives CDR1 MNHEY, CDR2 SVGAGI. The V segment lost 6 bases and the J segment 7 bases; nucleotides outside the gene matches: 6. DNA of the CDR3: TGTGCCAGCAGGGACAGGGGAGAAATCGGGGAGCTGTTTTTT. The encoded protein is CASRDRGEIGELFF.

The gene calls are TRBV27 and TRBJ1-5, with TRBD1 matching over 7 bases. The germline V gene encodes CDR1 MNHEY and CDR2 SMNVEV (reference sequence). CDR3 length equals 15 residues. V was pared by 6 bases and J by 4 bases, with 9 bases of the junction left unmatched. Here the CDR3 DNA reads TGTGCCAGCAGCCTAGCCCGGGACAGAAATCAGCCCCAGCATTTT. Translation: CASSLARDRNQPQHF.

This clonotype showed up just a few times. This chain connects TRBV7-8 to TRBJ2-1, with 9 bases matching TRBD2. The V gene end was trimmed by 2 bases and the J gene end by 0 bases; junction bases not matched to a gene: 14. Germline V CDR1 and CDR2: SGHVS, FQNEAQ. The CDR3 is made up of 20 amino acids. The CDR3 reads CASSLLGGGDSGSSYNEQFF. The CDR3 nucleotides are TGTGCCAGCAGCTTATTAGGCGGGGGGGATAGCGGGAGCTCCTACAATGAGCAGTTCTTC.

This clonotype was recorded many times. CDR3 sequence reads: CASSFDRPGEQYF. The CDR3, as DNA: TGTGCCAGCAGTTTCGACAGGCCTGGGGAGCAGTACTTC. The chain combines TRBV11-1 with TRBJ2-7; weak D call: TRBD1 (6 bases). V shed 6 bases and J shed 7 bases, with 16 bases lying between them. This CDR3 is built from 13 residues. Germline values: CDR1 SGHAT, CDR2 FQDESV (reference sequence).

This clonotype was seen many times. The chain links TRBV12-3 or TRBV12-4 to TRBJ1-2; 11 bases are a match to TRBD1. The CDR3 covers 16 residues. Trimming removed 0 bases from V and 8 bases from J; junction bases left unmatched: 8. CDR3 sequence: CASSLAGTGGRRGYTF. The CDR3 DNA follows: TGTGCCAGCAGTTTAGCTGGGACAGGGGGTCGACGGGGCTACACCTTC.

This clonotype was found many times. The chain links TRBV5-8 to TRBJ1-2, with 8 nucleotides matching TRBD1. The CDR3 contains 15 residues. Germline CDR1 and CDR2: SGHTS and YDEGEE. J lost 5 bases, V lost 2 bases, and 8 bases had no gene match. CDR3 DNA sequence: TGTGCCAGCAGCTTCACCGGGACAGGTTCATATGGCTACACCTTC. This codes for CASSFTGTGSYGYTF.

This sequence joins TRBV27 and TRBJ1-5, with D unclear. Germline-derived CDR1 and CDR2 are MNHEY and SMNVEV (reference sequence). The V and J ends lost 3 bases and 6 bases respectively, with 9 bases between them. The CDR3 is made up of 13 amino acids. The CDR3 nucleotides read TGTGCCAGCAGTTTGGACGGGAGTCAGCCCCAGCATTTT. It translates to CASSLDGSQPQHF.

This clonotype was seen only a few times. J is TRBJ1-2 and V is TRBV27; 9 bases are shared with TRBD1. After removal of 4 bases from V and 7 bases from J, the junction contained 7 bases not matched to a gene. Germline V gives CDR1 MNHEY, CDR2 SMNVEV (reference sequence). The CDR3 totals 14 residues. Here the CDR3 DNA reads TGTGCCAGCAGTTCCCGACAGGGGGTGGGTGGCTACACCTTC. Protein product: CASSSRQGVGGYTF.

V usage is TRBV4-1 and J usage is TRBJ2-5; D is unresolved. Germline-derived CDR1 and CDR2 are MGHRA and YSYEKL. The CDR3 covers 11 residues. Trimming took off 1 base at V and 7 bases at J, with 4 bases between the two ends. This CDR3 is CASSQGGTQYF. The CDR3 DNA sequence: TGCGCCAGCAGCCAAGGAGGGACCCAGTACTTC.

On this clonotype: A much larger clonotype is one base distant, so this may be a read error. The V and J genes are TRBV7-8 and TRBJ1-2; no reliable D call. The V gene's germline CDR1 is SGHVS and CDR2 FQNEAQ. The CDR3 is made up of 13 amino acids. The V end was cut by 5 bases, the J end by 6 bases, with 13 bases between. The DNA for the CDR3 is TGTGCCAGCAGCGCAGGCAGGCGGGATGGCTACACCTTC. Translation gives CASSAGRRDGYTF.

This clonotype was detected only a few times. The chain has TRBV6-1 and TRBJ2-7; D unclear. Germline loops: CDR1 MNHNS, CDR2 SASEGT. The CDR3 sequence is 16 residues long. V was pared by 2 bases and J by 4 bases, with 18 bases between. The chain's CDR3 is CASSETATGFLYEQYF. As DNA, the CDR3 is TGTGCCAGCAGTGAAACTGCAACGGGTTTCTTGTACGAGCAGTACTTC.

The sample holds many counts of this clonotype. J is TRBJ2-7 and V is TRBV7-3, with D unresolved. In germline, CDR1 is SGHTA, CDR2 FQGTGA. V was trimmed by 2 bases and J by 3 bases, leaving 14 bases between them. CDR3 size: 15 residues. The CDR3 sequence: CASSLGKASLYEQYF. The CDR3, as DNA: TGTGCCAGCAGCTTAGGGAAAGCTTCCCTCTACGAGCAGTACTTC.

This clonotype was seen at least ten times. This chain uses TRBV20-1 with TRBJ2-1, with D perhaps TRBD1 (8 bases). Trimming stripped 3 bases from V and 7 bases from J, with 16 bases between. This CDR3 spans 14 amino acids. Looked up from germline, CDR1 is DFQATT and CDR2 is SNEGSKA (reference sequence). The CDR3 loop reads CSARTQGGTNEQFF. The CDR3 coding sequence is TGCAGTGCTAGGACACAGGGGGGGACTAATGAGCAGTTCTTC.

At least ten counts were recorded for this clonotype. The chain employs TRBV5-1 and TRBJ2-6; TRBD1 is a possible D gene (5 bases). V was cut by 1 base and J by 4 bases, with 12 bases left in between. The germline V gene encodes CDR1 SGHRS and CDR2 YFSETQ. There are 16 residues in the CDR3. In DNA form, the CDR3 reads TGCGCCAGCAGCTTGCAGGCAGGGTCCGGGGCCAACGTCCTGACTTTC. Protein sequence: CASSLQAGSGANVLTF.

This chain connects TRBV7-2 to TRBJ2-2; the match to TRBD2 covers 10 bases. J was trimmed by 4 bases and V by 5 bases; bases with no gene match: 4. Germline V CDR1 and CDR2: SGHTA, FQGNSA. CDR3 length: 15 amino acids. Here the CDR3 reads CASSPSGRATGELFF. The CDR3 DNA reads as TGTGCCAGCAGCCCTAGCGGGAGAGCCACCGGGGAGCTGTTTTTT.

This clonotype occurred many times. V usage is TRBV5-4 and J usage is TRBJ2-1; D possibly corresponds to TRBD1 (5 bases). CDR3 length: 14 residues. The germline V gene has CDR1 SGHNT and CDR2 YYREEE (reference sequence). V dropped 0 bases and J dropped 4 bases, with 8 bases sitting between them. The CDR3 DNA is TGTGCCAGCAGCTTGGGGGGCCTTTACAATGAGCAGTTCTTC. Translation gives CASSLGGLYNEQFF.

This clonotype was picked up a small number of times. The junction and the germline gene differ at one end; a read error may be behind it. This chain connects TRBV20-1 to TRBJ1-4; no clear D. Germline V gene data show CDR1 as DFQATT and CDR2 as SNEGSKA (reference sequence). This CDR3 has 12 amino acids. In DNA, the CDR3 is TGCAGTGCTAGGGCAGATCCTGAAGAACTGTTTTTT. It codes for CSARADPEELFF.

The table lists this clonotype with many counts. V gene TRBV2 combines with J gene TRBJ1-2; the D is unclear. Germline assignment: CDR1 SNHLY and CDR2 FYNNEI. CDR3 size: 15 residues. Trimming took 2 bases from V and 0 from J, leaving 10 bases between them. The CDR3, as DNA: TGTGCCAGCAGTGAATCGGTCGGCGCTAACTATGGCTACACCTTC. It codes for CASSESVGANYGYTF.